Presented here are 21 T cell receptor beta chains from one specimen sequenced in a study of beta chain features in type 1 diabetes. Findings and limits, study-wide: Type 1 diabetes patients had moderately but significantly shorter TCRB CDR3s in all four CD4+ subsets.

These receptors have no known antigen. The investigators reverse transcribed all of the isolated RNA, so they sequenced expressed TCRB transcripts. Produced via immunoSEQ multiplex PCR; TCRdb's table is partial and in-frame only. The sample shows 11,000 to 15,000 clones, more than 55% of them seen only once. Sequenced input: stem cell memory CD4+ T cells from blood. The receptors come from a young woman with type 1 diabetes.

The chain carries TRBV28 and TRBJ2-5; 11 bases line up with TRBD1. The V gene's germline CDR1 is MDHEN and CDR2 SYDVKM. CDR3 length: 16 amino acids. The V and J ends lost 5 bases and 5 bases, in that order; junction bases with no gene match: 10. In DNA, the CDR3 is TGTGCCAGCAGTCCTCAGGGACAGGGGGTCGCCGAGACCCAGTACTTC. Its translation is CASSPQGQGVAETQYF.

The chain combines TRBV18 with TRBJ2-1; TRBD2 matches 13 bases. CDR1 KGHSH and CDR2 LQKENI come from the germline V gene. The CDR3 sequence is 19 residues long. J was trimmed by 0 bases and V by 4 bases; bases with no gene match: 9. This CDR3 reads CASSLRTSGGLTSYNEQFF. The CDR3 DNA reads TGTGCCAGCTCACTTCGGACTAGCGGGGGATTAACCTCCTACAATGAGCAGTTCTTC. Supplemented by reference TRBV18 and TRBJ2-1, the full variable domain reads NAGVMQNPRHLVRRRGQEARLRCSPMKGHSHVYWYRQLPEEGLKFMVYLQKENIIDESGMPKERFSAEFPKEGPSILRIQQVVRGDSAAYFCASSLRTSGGLTSYNEQFFGPGTRLTVL.

Concerning this clone itself: Other DNA sequences in the sample encode the same CDR3. The J gene is TRBJ1-2, the V gene TRBV19; 8 bases map to TRBD1. Germline V gene lookup returns CDR1 LNHDA and CDR2 SQIVND (reference sequence). CDR3 length: 12 residues. Trimming removed 5 bases from V and 8 bases from J; junction bases left unmatched: 4. DNA for the CDR3: TGTGCCAGTAGTCCCAGACAGGGGGGCTACACCTTC. The encoded protein is CASSPRQGGYTF.

By sample share, this clone is medium-sized. V gene TRBV7-2 combines with J gene TRBJ1-2, with 8 bases matching TRBD1. Germline assignment: CDR1 SGHTA and CDR2 FQGNSA. The J segment lost 8 bases and the V segment lost 5 bases, leaving 4 bases of the junction unmatched. CDR3 length: 12 residues. The DNA for the CDR3 is TGTGCCAGCAGCCGGACAGGGTTCGGCTACACCTTC. This sequence encodes CASSRTGFGYTF.

The table lists this clone with a few counts. This chain connects TRBV29-1 to TRBJ2-3, with TRBD1 as a possible D gene (5 bases). The CDR3 totals 13 residues. Trimming pared 4 bases from V and 2 bases from J, leaving 10 bases between. Germline V gives CDR1 SQVTM, CDR2 ANQGSEA. The CDR3 loop reads CSVARQPTDTQYF. In nucleotides, the CDR3 is TGCAGCGTTGCCAGACAGCCCACAGATACGCAGTATTTT.

In this sample, this clone turned up once. V and J are TRBV9 and TRBJ2-7; the match to TRBD2 covers 10 bases. J gave up 3 bases and V 4 bases, and 16 bases lay outside the gene matches. The CDR3 loop spans 18 amino acids. From germline, CDR1 is SGDLS and CDR2 YYNGEE. CDR3 in amino acids: CASSPGRTSGPQSYEQYF. The CDR3, as DNA: TGTGCCAGCAGCCCAGGGAGGACTAGCGGCCCACAGAGCTACGAGCAGTACTTC.

The sample holds a few counts of this clone. V is TRBV7-9 and J is TRBJ2-3, with D perhaps matching TRBD2 (7 bases). The length of the CDR3 is 17 residues. Germline CDR1 SEHNR, CDR2 FQNEAQ (reference sequence). V was cut by 5 bases and J by 0 bases, with 18 bases left in between. DNA of the CDR3: TGTGCCAGCAGCCCCGTAGGGGGGGGAATAAGCACAGATACGCAGTATTTT. Translation gives CASSPVGGGISTDTQYF.

This clone has a handful of counts. This chain uses TRBV7-2 with TRBJ2-7; tentative D call: TRBD2 (7 bases). Germline V gene lookup returns CDR1 SGHTA and CDR2 FQGNSA. This CDR3 spans 15 amino acids. V lost 5 bases and J lost 1, with 15 bases in between. CDR3 protein: CASSPVGGVSYEQYF. CDR3 DNA sequence: TGTGCCAGCAGCCCCGTAGGGGGGGTTTCCTACGAGCAGTACTTC.

The CDR3 sequence: CAINREGLNTEAFF. The CDR3 bases are TGTGCCATCAACAGGGAGGGGCTCAACACTGAAGCTTTCTTT. The chain carries TRBV10-3 and TRBJ1-1, with TRBD1 as a possible D gene (6 bases). Trimming removed 7 bases at V and 2 bases at J, with 14 bases between. CDR1 ENHRY and CDR2 SYGVKD come from the germline V gene. The CDR3 runs 14 residues.

The V gene is TRBV28, the J gene TRBJ2-5; 11 bases fit TRBD1. Germline trimming cut 5 bases from V and 4 bases from J; bases unmatched to any gene: 6. Per germline, CDR1 MDHEN and CDR2 SYDVKM. This CDR3 is built from 15 residues. This CDR3 reads CASSLGTGGRETQYF. The CDR3 coding sequence is TGTGCCAGCAGTCTCGGGACAGGGGGAAGAGAGACCCAGTACTTC.

The CDR3 protein is CASSQGVDRVSYEQYF. CDR3 sequence (DNA): TGCGCCAGCAGCCAAGGTGTGGACAGGGTCTCCTACGAGCAGTACTTC. V usage is TRBV4-3 and J usage is TRBJ2-7; 8 positions agree with TRBD1. CDR3 length: 16 residues. Germline CDR1 reads LGHNA; CDR2 reads YSLEER. The V segment lost 1 base and the J segment 0 bases; nucleotides outside the gene matches: 5.

The chain has TRBV4-2 and TRBJ1-2, with D possibly TRBD1 on 5 matching bases. Trimming left V 4 bases short and J 7 bases short, with 13 bases between. Germline CDR1 LGHNA, CDR2 YNFKEQ. The CDR3 totals 13 residues. CDR3 loop: CASSPRGGFGYTF. As DNA, the CDR3 is TGTGCCAGCAGCCCACGCGGGGGTTTTGGCTACACCTTC.

The J gene is TRBJ2-7, the V gene TRBV28; tentatively, D is TRBD2 (7 bases). Germline V gene lookup returns CDR1 MDHEN and CDR2 SYDVKM. The V and J ends lost 6 bases and 5 bases respectively, with 17 bases between them. This CDR3 region has 14 residues. CDR3 in DNA: TGTGCCAGCAGACCGAGGGGGGGACCCGACGAGCAGTACTTC. Encoded protein: CASRPRGGPDEQYF.

The chain links TRBV14 to TRBJ1-2, with 9 nucleotides matching TRBD1. The CDR3 extends over 17 amino acids. V was pared by 4 bases and J by 1 base, with 10 bases of the junction left unmatched. CDR1 and CDR2 from the germline V gene are SGHDN and FVKESK. For the CDR3, the DNA is TGTGCCAGCAGCCTGACCGGGACAGGGCTCATTAACTATGGCTACACCTTC. Translated: CASSLTGTGLINYGYTF.

The count of this clone is one. J is TRBJ1-1 and V is TRBV6-5, with 7 bases fitting TRBD1. Germline lookup yields CDR1 MNHEY and CDR2 SVGAGI. The CDR3 length is 14 residues. J was trimmed by 4 bases and V by 4 bases; bases with no gene match: 6. In DNA, the CDR3 is TGTGCCAGCAGTTTCAACAGGGGTAGCACTGAAGCTTTCTTT. As protein: CASSFNRGSTEAFF.

The V call is TRBV19, the J call TRBJ1-2; D remains ambiguous. Germline CDR1 LNHDA, CDR2 SQIVND (reference sequence). Trimming stripped 3 bases from V and 8 bases from J, with 13 bases between. The CDR3 loop spans 13 amino acids. The CDR3 spells CASSIGESGGYTF. The CDR3 bases are TGTGCCAGTAGTATCGGGGAAAGTGGAGGCTACACCTTC.

The chain is built from TRBV21-1 and TRBJ1-5; the D call TRBD1 from the table was never checked on the DNA. TRBV21-1 is a known pseudogene. The CDR3 has 19 amino acids. CDR3 in DNA: TGTGCCAGCAGCAAAGGGCACAGGGGTGGATTGAAGAGCAATCAGCCCCAGCATTTT. This gives the protein CASSKGHRGGLKSNQPQHF.

The rearrangement joins TRBV5-8 to TRBJ1-4, with D possibly matching TRBD1 (5 bases). The CDR3 length is 16 residues. Germline assignment: CDR1 SGHTS and CDR2 YDEGEE. V lost 3 bases, J lost 7 bases, and 19 bases lay in between. CDR3 in amino acids: CASSWWGGARVEKLFF. The CDR3, as DNA: TGTGCCAGCAGCTGGTGGGGCGGGGCGCGAGTTGAAAAACTGTTTTTT.

V is TRBV4-3 and J is TRBJ1-1, with TRBD1 matching over 12 bases. The CDR3 is made up of 14 amino acids. Unmatched junction bases numbered 4, after V lost 0 bases and J lost 11 bases. CDR1 is LGHNA, CDR2 YSLEER, per germline. The chain's CDR3 is CASSQDKGQGAAFF. The CDR3 nucleotides are TGCGCCAGCAGCCAAGATAAGGGACAGGGGGCGGCTTTCTTT.

The chain combines TRBV10-1 with TRBJ2-7; D possibly corresponds to TRBD1 (6 bases). V was trimmed by 0 bases and J by 5 bases, leaving 11 bases between them. Germline CDR1 WNHNN, CDR2 SYGVQD (reference sequence). The CDR3 runs 14 residues. The CDR3 DNA sequence: TGCGCCAGCAGTGAGTCGCCCGACAGGAACGAGCAGTACTTC. The encoded protein is CASSESPDRNEQYF.

This clone turned up a few times. The rearrangement joins TRBV30 to TRBJ2-1, with 7 nucleotides matching TRBD1. Germline V gene sequence: CDR1 GTSNPN, CDR2 SVGIG (reference sequence). The J segment lost 7 bases and the V segment lost 2 bases, leaving 17 bases of the junction unmatched. The CDR3 runs to 17 residues. The CDR3, as DNA: TGTGCCTGGAGTAGAGAAATTGGGCAGGGGGTCCCTAATGAGCAGTTCTTC. Its protein product is CAWSREIGQGVPNEQFF.